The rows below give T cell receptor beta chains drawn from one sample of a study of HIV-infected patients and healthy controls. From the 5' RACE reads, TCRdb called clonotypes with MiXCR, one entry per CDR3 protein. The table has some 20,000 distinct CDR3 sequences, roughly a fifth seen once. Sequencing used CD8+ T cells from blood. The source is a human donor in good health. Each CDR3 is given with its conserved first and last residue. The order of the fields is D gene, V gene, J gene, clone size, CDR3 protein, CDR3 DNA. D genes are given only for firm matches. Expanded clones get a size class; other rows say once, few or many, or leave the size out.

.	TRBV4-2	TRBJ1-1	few	CASSQDGGSDTEAFF	TGTGCCAGCAGCCAAGATGGGGGATCGGACACTGAAGCTTTCTTT
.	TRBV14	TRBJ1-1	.	CASSQVSMNTEAFF	TGTGCCAGCAGCCAAGTATCGATGAACACTGAAGCTTTCTTT
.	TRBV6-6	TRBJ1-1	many	CASSYPPEAFF	TGTGCCAGCAGTTACCCGCCGGAAGCTTTCTTT
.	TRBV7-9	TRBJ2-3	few	CASSFLSGSTDTQYF	TGTGCCAGCAGCTTCCTTTCGGGGAGCACAGATACGCAGTATTTT
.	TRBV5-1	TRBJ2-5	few	CASSFEGRRQETQYF	TGCGCCAGCAGCTTTGAGGGCAGGAGGCAAGAGACCCAGTACTTC
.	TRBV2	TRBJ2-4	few	CASSEVGEAKNIQYF	TGTGCCAGCAGTGAAGTAGGGGAAGCCAAAAACATTCAGTACTTC
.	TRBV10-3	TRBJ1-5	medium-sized	CAIRGDGGNQPQHF	TGTGCCATCAGGGGGGATGGAGGCAATCAGCCCCAGCATTTT
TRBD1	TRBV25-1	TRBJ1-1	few	CASSLQGERTEAFF	TGTGCCAGCTCCCTCCAGGGGGAGCGCACTGAAGCTTTCTTT
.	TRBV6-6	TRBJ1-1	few	CASSYYQGEAFF	TGTGCCAGCAGTTACTATCAGGGAGAAGCTTTCTTT
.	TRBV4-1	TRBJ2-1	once	CASSQDGARSSYNEQFF	TGCGCCAGCAGCCAAGATGGAGCGAGGAGCTCCTACAATGAGCAGTTCTTC
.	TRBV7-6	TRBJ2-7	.	CASSEGQGMYLSYEQYF	TGTGCCAGCAGCGAAGGGCAGGGGATGTATTTGTCTTACGAGCAGTACTTC
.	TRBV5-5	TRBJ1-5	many	CASSTGLTNQPQHF	TGTGCCAGCAGCACCGGACTGACCAATCAGCCCCAGCATTTT
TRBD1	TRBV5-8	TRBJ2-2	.	CASSFSRGQAGELFF	TGTGCCAGCAGCTTCTCTAGGGGGCAAGCCGGGGAGCTGTTTTTT
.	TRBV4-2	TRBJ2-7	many	CASSQDHGIFYEQYF	TGTGCCAGCAGCCAAGATCATGGGATCTTCTACGAGCAGTACTTC
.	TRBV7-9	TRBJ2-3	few	CASSLEPRLTDTQYF	TGTGCCAGCAGCCTCGAGCCGCGGTTGACAGATACGCAGTATTTT
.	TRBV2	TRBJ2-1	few	CASSGFERVTYNEQFF	TGTGCCAGCAGTGGGTTCGAGCGGGTAACCTACAATGAGCAGTTCTTC
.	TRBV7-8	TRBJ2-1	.	CASSYPPVGLNEQFF	TGTGCCAGCAGCTACCCACCTGTTGGGTTGAATGAGCAGTTCTTC
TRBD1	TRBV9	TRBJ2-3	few	CASSPGQGFDTQYF	TGTGCCAGCAGCCCCGGACAGGGGTTTGATACGCAGTATTTT
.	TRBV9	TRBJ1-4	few	CASSVGVSTNEKLFF	TGTGCCAGCAGCGTAGGGGTGTCAACTAATGAAAAACTGTTTTTT
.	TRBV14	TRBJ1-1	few	CASSPLYPVGLDTEAFF	TGTGCCAGCAGCCCGCTATATCCCGTGGGGTTGGACACTGAAGCTTTCTTT
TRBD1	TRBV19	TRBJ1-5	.	CASSPWDRANQPQHF	TGTGCCAGTAGCCCCTGGGACAGGGCAAATCAGCCCCAGCATTTT
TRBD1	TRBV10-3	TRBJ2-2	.	CAIRDPGTGATGELFF	TGTGCCATCAGGGACCCCGGGACAGGGGCCACCGGGGAGCTGTTTTTT
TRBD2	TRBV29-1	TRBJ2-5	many	CSVNGLAGGAETQYF	TGCAGCGTCAACGGACTAGCGGGAGGGGCAGAGACCCAGTACTTC
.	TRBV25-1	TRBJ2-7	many	CASSQNYEQYF	TGTGCCAGCAGTCAGAACTACGAGCAGTACTTC
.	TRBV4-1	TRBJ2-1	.	CASSQDRVDSHNEQFF	TGCGCCAGCAGCCAAGACAGGGTGGATTCCCACAATGAGCAGTTCTTC
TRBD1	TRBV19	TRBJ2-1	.	CASSARTGGLSEQFF	TGTGCCAGTAGTGCGAGGACAGGGGGCCTGAGTGAGCAGTTCTTC
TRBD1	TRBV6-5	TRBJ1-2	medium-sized	CASSYSTRGPFNYGYTF	TGTGCCAGCAGTTACTCGACCAGGGGGCCTTTTAACTATGGCTACACCTTC
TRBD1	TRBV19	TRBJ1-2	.	CATQGIHGYTF	TGTGCCACACAGGGGATCCATGGCTACACCTTC
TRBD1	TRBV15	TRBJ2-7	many	CATSGRTGVVYEQYF	TGTGCCACCAGCGGACGGACAGGGGTCGTCTACGAGCAGTACTTC
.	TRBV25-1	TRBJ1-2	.	CASSESYGYGYTF	TGTGCCAGCAGTGAATCGTATGGCTATGGCTACACCTTC
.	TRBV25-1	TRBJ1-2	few	CASRGGYEGYTF	TGTGCCAGCAGGGGGGGCTATGAGGGCTACACCTTC
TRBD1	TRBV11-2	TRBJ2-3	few	CASSLIWTGGADTQYF	TGTGCCAGCAGCCTCATTTGGACAGGGGGCGCAGATACGCAGTATTTT
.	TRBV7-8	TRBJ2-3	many	CASSLAGEGGGGVSTDTQYF	TGTGCCAGCAGCTTAGCGGGAGAGGGAGGGGGTGGTGTTAGCACAGATACGCAGTATTTT
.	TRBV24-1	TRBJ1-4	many	CATSDGQFNEKLFF	TGTGCCACCAGTGATGGACAGTTCAACGAAAAACTGTTTTTT
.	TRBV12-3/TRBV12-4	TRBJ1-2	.	CAGTDGNYGYTF	TGTGCCGGGACGGACGGGAACTATGGCTACACCTTC
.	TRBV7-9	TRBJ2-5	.	CASSLRGRAQETQYF	TGTGCCAGCAGCTTAAGGGGACGGGCACAAGAGACCCAGTACTTC
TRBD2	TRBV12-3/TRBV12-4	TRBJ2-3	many	CASSFVAGARNTQYF	TGTGCCAGCAGTTTTGTAGCGGGGGCTCGAAATACGCAGTATTTT
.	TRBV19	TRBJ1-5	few	CASSLGTELNQPQHF	TGTGCCAGTAGTTTGGGAACGGAACTCAATCAGCCCCAGCATTTT
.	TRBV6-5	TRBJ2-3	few	CASSSTSWGATDTQYF	TGTGCCAGCAGTTCCACGTCCTGGGGAGCCACAGATACGCAGTATTTT
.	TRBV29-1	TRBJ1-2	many	CSVAPGANYGYTF	TGCAGCGTTGCCCCGGGAGCTAACTATGGCTACACCTTC
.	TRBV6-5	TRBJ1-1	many	CASGWGAGDTEAFF	TGTGCCAGCGGTTGGGGTGCGGGGGACACTGAAGCTTTCTTT
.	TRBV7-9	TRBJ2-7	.	CASSSIWDEQYF	TGTGCCAGCAGCTCCATCTGGGACGAGCAGTACTTC
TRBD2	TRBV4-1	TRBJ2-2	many	CASSRTSGSTGELFF	TGCGCCAGCAGCCGGACTAGCGGGAGCACCGGGGAGCTGTTTTTT
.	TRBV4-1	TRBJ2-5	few	CASSPTEIIPETQYF	TGCGCCAGCAGCCCGACAGAGATCATCCCGGAGACCCAGTACTTC
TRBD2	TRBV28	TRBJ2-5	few	CASSPPTPSGHQETQYF	TGTGCCAGCAGTCCACCGACACCTAGCGGGCACCAAGAGACCCAGTACTTC
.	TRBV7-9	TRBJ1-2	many	CASSFPLAKGYTF	TGTGCCAGCAGCTTTCCTCTTGCGAAAGGCTACACCTTC
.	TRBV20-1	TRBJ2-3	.	CSARDPVTDTQYF	TGCAGTGCTAGAGATCCCGTCACAGATACGCAGTATTTT
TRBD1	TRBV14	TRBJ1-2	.	CASSQDRGGSDYGYTF	TGTGCCAGCAGCCAAGATCGAGGGGGCTCTGACTATGGCTACACCTTC
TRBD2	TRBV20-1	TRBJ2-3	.	CSARDRGLAGLTQYF	TGCAGTGCTAGAGATCGGGGACTAGCGGGCCTTACGCAGTATTTT
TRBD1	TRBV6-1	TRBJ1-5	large	CASSLLGTASNQPQHF	TGTGCCAGCAGCCTCCTAGGGACAGCTAGCAATCAGCCCCAGCATTTT
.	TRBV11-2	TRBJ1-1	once	CASNPSMNTEAFF	TGTGCCAGCAACCCCTCCATGAACACTGAAGCTTTCTTT
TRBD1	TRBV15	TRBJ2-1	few	CATSDPGQRGWVNEQFF	TGTGCCACCAGCGATCCGGGACAGAGAGGCTGGGTTAATGAGCAGTTCTTC
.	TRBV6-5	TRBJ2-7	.	CASSYSIRLGNYEQYF	TGTGCCAGCAGTTACTCGATTCGCCTAGGGAACTACGAGCAGTACTTC
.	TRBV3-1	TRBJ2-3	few	CASSQDSDTQYF	TGTGCCAGCAGCCAAGATTCTGATACGCAGTATTTT
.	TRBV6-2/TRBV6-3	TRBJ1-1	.	CASRGTEAFF	TGTGCCAGCAGGGGGACAGAAGCTTTCTTT
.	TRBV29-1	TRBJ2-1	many	CSVHDSSSYNEQFF	TGCAGCGTCCACGACTCGAGCTCCTACAATGAGCAGTTCTTC
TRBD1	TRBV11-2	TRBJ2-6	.	CASSITGAGANVLTF	TGTGCCAGCAGCATCACAGGGGCTGGGGCCAACGTCCTGACTTTC
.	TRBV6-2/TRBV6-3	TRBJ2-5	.	CASSYLALQEYQETQYF	TGTGCCAGCAGTTACCTGGCGCTACAAGAGTACCAAGAGACCCAGTACTTC
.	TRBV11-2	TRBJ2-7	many	CASSPDSYEQYF	TGTGCCAGCAGCCCGGACAGCTACGAGCAGTACTTC
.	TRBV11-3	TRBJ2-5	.	CASSLLRHGETQYF	TGTGCCAGCAGCTTACTACGCCATGGAGAGACCCAGTACTTC